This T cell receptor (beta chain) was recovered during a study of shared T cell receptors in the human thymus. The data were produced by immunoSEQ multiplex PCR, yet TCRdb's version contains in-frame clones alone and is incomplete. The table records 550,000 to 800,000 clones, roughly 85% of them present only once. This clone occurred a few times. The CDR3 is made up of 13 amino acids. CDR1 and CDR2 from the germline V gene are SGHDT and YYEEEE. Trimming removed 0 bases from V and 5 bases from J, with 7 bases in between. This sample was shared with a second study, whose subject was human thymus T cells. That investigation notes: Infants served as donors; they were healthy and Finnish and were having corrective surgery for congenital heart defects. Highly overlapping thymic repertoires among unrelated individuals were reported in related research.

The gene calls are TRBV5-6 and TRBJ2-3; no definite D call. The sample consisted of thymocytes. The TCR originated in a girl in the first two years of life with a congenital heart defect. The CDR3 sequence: CASSLDIRDTQYF. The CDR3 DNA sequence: TGTGCCAGCAGCTTGGATATCAGAGATACGCAGTATTTT.